This T cell receptor beta chain was identified in a study of blood T cell repertoires in COVID-19. Background on the study: Spain, Italy and the United States supplied samples that represented acute and convalescent COVID-19. PBMCs, B-cell-depleted T cells, or T cells provided the cDNA or gDNA that made up the material.

Produced via immunoSEQ multiplex PCR; TCRdb's table is partial and in-frame only. The sample lists approximately 350,000 clones; 80% to 90% were seen once. Participants were aged roughly 18 to 100 years from 20 to 30 US areas. For recovered donors of Cohort 3, there were two negative PCRs, clearance, or symptom resolution. The receptor's source is a man younger than 35 who had recovered from COVID-19. Sequencing was performed on PBMCs or T cells enriched from blood (not recorded which).

CDR3 region: CASSYGQGTYGYTF. The CDR3 region has the DNA TGTGCCAGCAGTTACGGGCAGGGTACCTATGGCTACACCTTC. This chain uses TRBV6-2 or TRBV6-3 with TRBJ1-2; D is perhaps TRBD1 (5 bases). V lost 2 bases, J lost 4 bases, and 11 bases lay in between. Germline assignment: CDR1 MNHEY and CDR2 SVGEGT. The CDR3 spans 14 residues.